The rows below give T cell receptor beta chains drawn from one sample of a study of human T cells and chemical hapten exposure. TCRdb re-called the 5' RACE reads with MiXCR, one entry per CDR3 protein. Of around 100,000 distinct CDR3 sequences listed, approximately 19% are singletons. These receptors came from a human donor in good health. Both conserved end residues are part of each CDR3. D genes are given only for firm matches. The listing skips clone size in some rows; elsewhere it reads once, few, many or a size class.

j_call cdr3_length v_call d_call clone_size cdr3_nt cdr3_aa
TRBJ2-1 15 TRBV3-1 . . TGTGCCAGCAGCCAAGACGGGACGACGTACAATGAGCAGTTCTTC CASSQDGTTYNEQFF
TRBJ1-1 15 TRBV20-1 . few TGCAGTGCTAGAGATCCTTCAGGGACTAACACTGAAGCTTTCTTT CSARDPSGTNTEAFF
TRBJ1-6 13 TRBV6-5 . few TGTGCCAGCAGTTTCGACCAACCTTCACCCCTCCACTTT CASSFDQPSPLHF
TRBJ2-1 15 TRBV4-1 . few TGCGCCAGCAGCCTCGGACACCCCTCCTACAATGAGCAGTTCTTC CASSLGHPSYNEQFF
TRBJ1-3 13 TRBV6-5 . . TGTGCCAGCAGTCCGGTCCCTGGAAACACCATATATTTT CASSPVPGNTIYF
TRBJ1-1 13 TRBV29-1 . . TGCAGCGTTCACGACAGGTTGAACACTGAAGCTTTCTTT CSVHDRLNTEAFF
TRBJ2-3 17 TRBV3-1 . few TGTGCCAGCAGCCGGACGCCGGGACCCCCTCCCAGGGATACGCAGTATTTT CASSRTPGPPPRDTQYF
TRBJ2-7 12 TRBV28 . few TGTGCCAGCAGTCCCATTGTCTACGAGCAGTACTTC CASSPIVYEQYF
TRBJ1-5 13 TRBV20-1 . . TGCAGTGCTAGAGATTGGGACGGACAGCCCCAGCATTTT CSARDWDGQPQHF
TRBJ1-6 16 TRBV28 . few TGTGCCACCCTCCCCTTAGTCGGGGGAGGTAATTCACCCCTCCACTTT CATLPLVGGGNSPLHF
TRBJ2-7 11 TRBV29-1 . few TGCAGCGTTGAAGAATCCTACGAGCAGTACTTC CSVEESYEQYF
TRBJ2-7 16 TRBV7-8 . once TGTGCCAGCAGCTTAGCGAGTATGACAGATTCCTACGAGCAGTACTTC CASSLASMTDSYEQYF
TRBJ2-7 15 TRBV12-3/TRBV12-4 . . TGTGCCAGCAGTTCACAGGGTTCCTTGACGAGCAAGCAGTACTTC CASSSQGSLTSKQYF
TRBJ2-1 14 TRBV29-1 . . TGCAGCGTCACAACTTCTGTGTCCTACAATGAGCAGTTCTTC CSVTTSVSYNEQFF
TRBJ1-4 17 TRBV4-1 . few TGCGCCAGCAGCCAAGATTTAGGGGATAATCCGGCTGAAAAACTGTTTTTT CASSQDLGDNPAEKLFF
TRBJ2-1 15 TRBV20-1 TRBD2 . TGCAGTGCCCGCATAGGGGCGGGAGGATACAATGAGCAGTTCTTC CSARIGAGGYNEQFF
TRBJ2-5 14 TRBV27 TRBD1 few TGTGCCAGCAGAACCGGGACAGCTAAAGAGACCCAGTACTTC CASRTGTAKETQYF
TRBJ2-7 13 TRBV12-3/TRBV12-4 . . TGTGCCAGCAGTTTATGGGCGTCCTACGAGCAGTACTTC CASSLWASYEQYF
TRBJ1-1 15 TRBV4-1 . . TGCGCCAGCAGCCACCGCGCCCCAGGAGTAGCTGAAGCTTTCTTT CASSHRAPGVAEAFF
TRBJ2-3 15 TRBV12-3/TRBV12-4 . . TGTGCCAGCCTTCGGCGTGGTGGAAACACAGATACGCAGTATTTT CASLRRGGNTDTQYF
TRBJ2-1 12 TRBV6-2/TRBV6-3 TRBD1 . TGTGCCAGCAGCGCAGGGGGCAATGAGCAGTTCTTC CASSAGGNEQFF
TRBJ2-3 17 TRBV6-5 TRBD2 . TGTGCCAGCAGTTACTCTTTTGGGGCGGGAGGGACAGATACGCAGTATTTT CASSYSFGAGGTDTQYF
TRBJ2-7 18 TRBV6-5 TRBD1 few TGTGCCAGCAGTGCGACCAGGCTAGTAGGCGACAGGGCCTACGAGCAGTACTTC CASSATRLVGDRAYEQYF
TRBJ2-7 14 TRBV28 . few TGTGCCAGCAGTTTATCCCACTACCTCTACGAGCAGTACTTC CASSLSHYLYEQYF
TRBJ2-7 13 TRBV9 TRBD1 many TGTGCCAGCAGCCGGACAGGGACCTACGAGCAGTACTTC CASSRTGTYEQYF
TRBJ2-2 16 TRBV5-4 TRBD2 . TGTGCCAGCAGCTTGGGCCTAGCGGGAGTGGAGGGGGAGCTGTTTTTT CASSLGLAGVEGELFF
TRBJ1-4 13 TRBV29-1 TRBD1 . TGCAGCGTCGACAGGGGGCATAGTGAAAAACTGTTTTTT CSVDRGHSEKLFF
TRBJ1-2 16 TRBV2 TRBD1 . TGTGCCAGCAGCTCCGGGACAGGGGGCAATAACTATGGCTACACCTTC CASSSGTGGNNYGYTF
TRBJ2-2 15 TRBV11-2 . few TGTGCCAGCAGCTCCCAAAGACAGGCCACCGGGGAGCTGTTTTTT CASSSQRQATGELFF
TRBJ2-3 14 TRBV29-1 TRBD2 . TGCAGCGTTGCGACTAGCGGAGTCACAGATACGCAGTATTTT CSVATSGVTDTQYF
TRBJ2-3 10 TRBV27 . . TGTGCCAGCCATACAGATACGCAGTATTTT CASHTDTQYF
TRBJ2-1 14 TRBV19 TRBD1 few TGTGCCAGTACCCAGGGGGCTACTAACAATGAGCAGTTCTTC CASTQGATNNEQFF